This T cell receptor beta chain appears in the sequencing data of a study of blood T cell repertoires in COVID-19. The CDR3 has 15 amino acids. V lost 4 bases to trimming and J lost 6 bases; unmatched junction nucleotides: 9. Germline-derived CDR1 and CDR2 are WSHSY and SAAADI. Using immunoSEQ multiplex PCR, the repertoire was profiled, and TCRdb retains in-frame clones only, with some absent. The table has some 130,000 clones, around 73% seen once. Sequencing used peripheral blood. This clonotype was obtained from a man in his 60s who had recovered from COVID-19. This sequence joins TRBV10-2 and TRBJ1-2; TRBD1 aligns across 9 bases. CDR3 nucleotides: TGCGCCAGCAGTGGGACAGGGGCTAGAGGCGATGGCTACACCTTC. Protein product: CASSGTGARGDGYTF.